This section outlines one T cell receptor (beta chain) sequence together with its context. The clone's antigen remains unknown. Base quality data are lacking; no much larger clone is found one base away. The germline V gene (reference sequence) sets CDR1 to LNHDA and CDR2 to SQIVND. V is clipped by 1 base and J by 2 bases, and the sequence between their germline boundaries is 12 bases long. The CDR3 covers 16 residues, taking in both the cysteine and the phenylalanine. Only the CDR3 portion is preserved as DNA: 48 bases, with reading frame beginning at the first base. This sample was included in a study of T cells in localized non-small cell lung cancer (dated by TCRdb to between 2020 and 2021). Broadly, across the study: Comparing tumors with uninvolved tumor-adjacent lungs, the study looked at the T cell repertoires of hundreds of patients with early-stage NSCLC. The cohort consisted of around 250 treatment-naive NSCLC patients whose localized lung tumors had been resected. Of the NSCLC patients, 129 were male and about a hundred were female, and the mean age was approximately 66 years.

TCR beta CDR3 regions were sequenced from DNA using the immunoSEQ Assay. The authors' analysis ran thus. To compute T cell density, TCR beta template counts were normalized to usable DNA, which was estimated by amplifying housekeeping genes. Richness was estimated with the preseqR package, extrapolating to 400,000 templates for PBMC samples and 120,000 templates for tissue samples. Clonality was calculated as one minus Pielou's evenness. Tissue-enriched TCRs were identified by differential abundance testing using productive amino-acid clonotypes, minimum total count 5 and alpha 0.1. Repertoire overlap between compartments was quantified with the Jaccard Index and Morisita Overlap Index. TCR beta CDR3s were clustered by GLIPH together with public tetramer-defined viral CDR3s, and at least three viral sequences plus V-gene enrichment were required for viral motifs. TCRdb's version of the immuneACCESS table is confined to in-frame rearrangements and falls short of the full clone set. An unresolved V gene accounts for under half of the shortfall where checked; the remainder is of unknown origin. Clonal size and the V and J genes are those of that table, whereas D and trimming came from the DNA. The sample has approximately 2,000 clones on record, 30% to 35% of them singletons. 9.5% to 12% of the sample comes from the top ten.

Uninvolved adjacent lung was sampled at least 2 cm away from the tumor margin, and two independent pathologists confirmed that the tissue had no atypia. At diagnosis, tumor, uninvolved tumor-adjacent lung and peripheral blood were collected and then preserved as a mix of FFPE and fresh-frozen material. The study at large found these results: A median of approximately 57 of the top 100 tumor clones were detected in paired uninvolved adjacent lung, and 28 of these tumor clones were also found among the top 100 clones of the paired uninvolved adjacent lung. Since the design was exploratory, TCR variables were selected using unadjusted p-values with no false-discovery rate correction. Uninvolved tumor-adjacent lung showed the highest T cell clonality, higher than tumor, which suggests more focused antigenic responses in the adjacent lung. Longer overall survival was associated with higher blood T cell density, whereas shorter survival was associated with higher adjacent-lung clonality. Because multi-region sequencing of the tumors was not done, intratumor heterogeneity could not be ruled out.

This TCR was recovered from a male donor at least 60 years old with stage III squamous cell lung carcinoma. The input for sequencing was normal lung tissue next to the tumor, taken before any cancer treatment. The chain is encoded by TRBV19 joined to TRBJ2-1; no D gene can be assigned with confidence. The nucleotides are TGTGCCAGTAGTATAGGCTGGGGAAGGGCCTACAATGAGCAGTTCTTC. Its coded protein is CASSIGWGRAYNEQFF.